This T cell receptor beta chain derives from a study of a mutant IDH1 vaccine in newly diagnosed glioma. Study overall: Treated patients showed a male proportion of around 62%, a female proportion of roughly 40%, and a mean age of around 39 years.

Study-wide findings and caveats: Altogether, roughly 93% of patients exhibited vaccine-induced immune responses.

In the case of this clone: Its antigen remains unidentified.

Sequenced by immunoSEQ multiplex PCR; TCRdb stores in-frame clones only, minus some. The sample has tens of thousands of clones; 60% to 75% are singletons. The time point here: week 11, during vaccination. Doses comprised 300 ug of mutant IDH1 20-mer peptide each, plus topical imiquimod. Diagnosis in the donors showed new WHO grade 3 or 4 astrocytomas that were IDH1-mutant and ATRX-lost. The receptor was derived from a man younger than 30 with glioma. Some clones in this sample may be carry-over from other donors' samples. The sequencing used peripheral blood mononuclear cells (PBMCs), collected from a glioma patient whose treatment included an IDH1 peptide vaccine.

This CDR3 is CASSVGVRSTSGNTIYF. The DNA for the CDR3 is TGTGCCAGCAGCGTAGGAGTGCGGTCTACCTCTGGAAACACCATATATTTT. The chain carries TRBV9 and TRBJ1-3; D gene ambiguous. Between the trimmed V and J ends, which lost 0 bases and 0 bases, there was a span of 13 bases. The CDR3 runs to 17 residues. Per germline, CDR1 SGDLS and CDR2 YYNGEE.